This note documents a single T cell receptor (beta chain) sequence. Its antigen is still unknown. The sample holds no much larger clone one base away, and base qualities are not on file. The data belong to a study of cytomegalovirus exposure and HLA in healthy donors (dated by TCRdb to 2016 to 2017). Some background on the complete study: According to an earlier analysis of 587 of the donors, roughly 180 million T cells yielded 117 million unique TCR beta sequences and approximately 300 Gb of sequence data. An earlier analysis of nearly 600 of the donors applied high-throughput TCR beta sequencing to assess whether each TCR beta V gene segment acted as functional or pseudogenic. Rather than using new phenotypic data, the later analysis identified candidate immune exposures from TCR beta sequences and from how often those sequences occurred across donors. About 280 gigabases of sequencing data and about 92 million unique TCR sequences made up an early release that covered some 640 HLA-typed donors. Among the approximately 420 genotyped donors, under 90% belonged to the genetic ancestry cluster associated with self-reported Caucasian donors. A later analysis re-analyzed previously published TCR beta repertoires from roughly 690 donors and added high-resolution HLA genotyping to study TCR occurrence patterns. A handful of DR-DQ haplotypes were handled as single units for association and clustering because linkage in the cohort was strong. Donor age, sex, ethnicity and CMV serostatus were compiled alongside the repertoire data. HLA typing covered class I and class II loci at four-digit resolution. In a later genetic analysis, genome-wide SNP genotypes for about 55% of the roughly 670 donors were used, and that subset was treated as a discovery cohort. The number of typed donors differed by locus: about 629-630 for A, B, C, DRB1 and DQB1; 522 for DQA1; approximately 600 for DPA1; and 400 to 480 for DPB1. The study was designed to test whether signatures of past pathogen exposure could be identified by cataloging public T cell receptors. A separate validation cohort of some 130 different subjects was used in addition to the roughly 620-subject first cohort. Among 300 to 450 genotyped donors of the cohort, an average of approximately 250,000 unique TCR beta nucleotide sequences were sequenced per donor, roughly 20% of them non-productive. Using immunosequencing, the study profiled T cell repertoires from 500 to 800 subjects and related those repertoires to cytomegalovirus serostatus. To predict cytomegalovirus infection status, the study brought together high-throughput TCR immunosequencing, statistical association of individual TCRs with disease status, and machine learning. Every discovery cohort repertoire had been produced on one sequencing platform.

The cohort comprised some 700 healthy bone marrow donors. At the time of sampling, all cohort members were nominally healthy, though unrecorded immune exposures were likely present. The donor tested CMV seropositive and was one of the 289 seropositive cohort members. A peripheral blood sample was collected from each donor, and TCR beta sequencing was performed on peripheral blood mononuclear cells. The Qiagen DNeasy Blood Extraction Kit was used to extract genomic DNA from the blood cell samples. The protocol used for the library was the immunoSEQ multiplex PCR assay. The multiplex PCR relied on a mix of 60 forward primers for TCR Vbeta segments and 13 reverse primers for TCR Jbeta segments. The CDR3 region of rearranged TCR beta genes was amplified from genomic DNA by a multiplex PCR assay. The amplified TCR beta libraries were sequenced on the Illumina HiSeq System as 87-base-pair reads. Per the authors' processing: In a later analysis, approximately 74 million unique TCR beta chains were counted across the 666 repertoires, and roughly 9.9 million of these chains were shared by at least two donors. A nearest-neighbor algorithm error-corrected the raw reads and collapsed the reads into unique sequences, merging closely related sequences to remove PCR and sequencing errors. CDR3 sequences were aligned to IMGT reference sequences to assign V, D and J gene segments. For a sequence to be retained, a match of at least six nucleotides to both a V gene segment and a J gene segment was required. A rearrangement was called productive if the CDR3 had no stop codons and remained in frame with V and J, and every other rearrangement was called non-productive. Following IMGT convention, CDR3 was defined as the stretch from the second conserved V-encoded cysteine to the conserved J-encoded phenylalanine. In an earlier analysis of around 640 of the donors, sequences lacking an unambiguous match to a single V gene segment were excluded. An earlier analysis of a few hundred of the donors called V segments functional above 56.7% productive rearrangements and segregating when the between-donor standard deviation exceeded 5%. To diagnose cytomegalovirus status from the catalog of TCR beta chain sequences, a statistical classification framework was built. In a later analysis, TCR nucleotide sequences were compared against IMGT/GENE-DB human TR gene sequences so that V and J genes could be assigned. Using the TCRdist pipeline, a later analysis assigned CDR3 sequences along with most-parsimonious VDJ recombination scenarios. In a later analysis, each TCR beta chain was defined by its CDR3 amino acid sequence together with its V-gene family, and reads without a unique V-gene family were excluded. As a way to deal with suspected cross-contamination and a sequencing artifact, a later analysis dropped hundreds of nucleotide sequences that were highly shared and had low generation probability. A later analysis calculated a clonal expansion index for each public chain from normalized within-repertoire ranks of inferred template counts. In a later analysis, generation probabilities were computed with a VDJ recombination model fitted to out-of-frame rearrangements, and the resulting probabilities were checked against IGoR. Hypergeometric tests were used in a later analysis to score TCR-TCR, TCR-HLA and TCR-CMV co-occurrence, with a repertoire-size bias correction applied to the TCR pairs. A later analysis estimated false discovery rates by permuting HLA or CMV assignments 20 times. In a later analysis, co-occurring TCRs were grouped using DBSCAN, and TCRdist sequence similarity was added for clustering within HLA-allele-positive subsets. Repertoires with fewer than 30,000 or more than 120,000 public chains were left out of co-occurrence clustering, as were five repertoires with anomalous nucleotide sharing. The table comes from immuneACCESS by way of TCRdb, which keeps in-frame sequences with V and J called. Part of the clones is missing from these tables; in studies checked, under half for an unresolved V gene and the rest for unknown reasons. The DNA was the basis for D and trimming; V, J and clone size are from that table. This sample gives 100,000 to 150,000 clones in total; over 60% of them show up just once. Approximately 4.2% of the sample is in the top ten clones.

The CDR3 spans 13 residues, from the cysteine through the phenylalanine. Only CDR3 DNA is held: 39 bases, read in frame from base 1. The CDR1 and CDR2 encoded by the germline V gene (reference sequence) are SGHKS and YYEKEE. The junction carries 11 bases between V and J, which are trimmed by 3 bases and 5 bases respectively. On the study overall, not on this receptor specifically: Because counts were too low, about 18 rarely observed V segments, including chromosome 9 orphons, were left out of the earlier analysis of about 620 of the donors. While some public TCRs were present in many individuals, most TCR sequences turned up only very rarely across donors. The study listed 170 or so TCR beta chains as associated with cytomegalovirus. In a later analysis, 16,951 TCR beta sequences were associated with specific HLA alleles at a false discovery rate of 0.05. A further reported finding was that TCR beta sequences accurately predicted the HLA-A and HLA-B alleles for most subjects in the first cohort. Only TCR beta chains were sequenced in this cohort, and the absence of alpha or paired-chain data limited detectable features. In a later genetic analysis, a missense DCLRE1C variant was associated with V-gene and J-gene trimming of TCR beta chains, and the association was replicated in an independent cohort. In a later genetic analysis, fewer N-insertions in productive TCRs were reported among donors in an Asian-associated ancestry cluster than the approximately 670-donor mean. When HLA alleles, especially DR and DQ, strongly co-occurred, TCR associations were difficult to assign to individual alleles. A later analysis found that HLA-associated TCR beta chains were more clonally expanded and had lower generation probabilities than equally common non-associated chains. Correlated functional status among segregating V segments might reflect linkage disequilibrium, but an unknown experimental factor could not be ruled out. The classifier was reported to diagnose cytomegalovirus status with high specificity and sensitivity in both the original cohort and the validation cohort. The authors suggested that the approach could potentially be generalized to other disease states and immunological phenotypes. CMV serostatus was the only immune exposure information available for the cohort. A few of the identified cytomegalovirus-associated TCR beta chains were confirmed in vitro to be specific for cytomegalovirus antigens. In an earlier analysis of more than 500 of the donors, most TCR beta V segments appeared in productive rearrangements about 87% or about 30% of the time, broadly matching IMGT annotations. HLA typing was unavailable for some donors at each locus, so association tests used only the typed subset. According to a later analysis, most CMV-associated TCR beta chains appeared to be HLA-restricted, and the HLA associations seemed to be driven largely by CMV exposure. Because the 87-base-pair reads could not distinguish some IMGT-functional V segments, including TRBV6-2 and TRBV6-3, those segments were excluded. In a later analysis, several top co-occurrence clusters were reported to appear linked to parvovirus B19, influenza, CMV and Epstein-Barr virus. A cluster of highly shared sequence variants was judged likely to represent a technical artifact of the sequencing pipeline. Roughly uniform sequencing depth across donors was assumed in presence/absence analyses, although this assumption may not hold. In a later analysis, TCR association rates were found to vary across HLA loci, with the most associated TCRs seen for DRB1 alleles and the fewest for HLA-C alleles.

This TCR was sampled from a male donor in good health and CMV-seropositive. Input material: PBMCs. The V gene is TRBV5-5 and the J gene is TRBJ2-5, with the identity of the D gene unclear. The nucleotide sequence reads TGTGCCAGCAGCTCAGTCGGGTGGGAGACCCAGTACTTC. The translation is CASSSVGWETQYF.